This T cell receptor beta chain is drawn from a study of T cell changes during pregnancy in multiple sclerosis. This CDR3 contains 15 residues. V was shortened by 2 bases and J by 0 bases, with 8 bases between the two germline ends. Germline CDR1 MNHNY, CDR2 SVGAGI (reference sequence). This table comes from immunoSEQ multiplex PCR, and its TCRdb copy is limited to in-frame clones, with some not included. The table records tens of thousands of clones, roughly 92% of them present only once. The chain is built from TRBV6-6 and TRBJ1-5; D is unclear. The input for sequencing was peripheral blood, taken in the third trimester of pregnancy. This receptor was obtained from a female donor with multiple sclerosis, enrolled in a pregnancy study. DNA for the CDR3: TGTGCCAGCAGTTACCGAGGGAATAGCAATCAGCCCCAGCATTTT. Translating gives CASSYRGNSNQPQHF.